The rows below give T cell receptor beta chains drawn from one sample of a study of sequential checkpoint blockade in melanoma. The table came from immunoSEQ multiplex PCR; TCRdb's copy has only in-frame clones and leaves some out. The table lists fewer than 30,000 clones, about 80% of them singletons, with roughly 14% in the top ten. The source material was CD8+ T cells sorted from blood (inferred from file names), sampled from a patient given nivolumab and ipilimumab in sequence. These receptors came from a human donor with melanoma. CDR3s include the opening cysteine and the closing phenylalanine or tryptophan. Fields, in order: CDR3 DNA, CDR3 protein, J gene, clone size, D gene, V gene. A D gene is named only where the DNA matches it firmly. The listing skips clone size in some rows; elsewhere it reads once, few, many or a size class.

TGTGCCAGCAGCTTCCGCGGGAGCACAGATACGCAGTATTTT | CASSFRGSTDTQYF | TRBJ2-3 | few | NA | TRBV7-3
TGTGCCAGCCGTGGGGCTGAAACAGCTTTCTACGAGCAGTACTTC | CASRGAETAFYEQYF | TRBJ2-7 | NA | NA | TRBV6-5
TGTGCCAGCAGCCCCTCGTCTAGCGGATTAGATACGCAGTATTTT | CASSPSSSGLDTQYF | TRBJ2-3 | NA | TRBD2 | TRBV7-2
TGTGCCAGCAGTTTATCCACCACAGGGGGCAGGTATGGCTACACCTTC | CASSLSTTGGRYGYTF | TRBJ1-2 | NA | TRBD1 | TRBV27
TGTGCCAGCAGTGACACTAGCATGGCCGCCCCGTTCACAGATACGCAGTATTTT | CASSDTSMAAPFTDTQYF | TRBJ2-3 | many | NA | TRBV7-9
TGTGCCAGCAGTTCTCGGGGGTTGGACTATGGCTACACCTTC | CASSSRGLDYGYTF | TRBJ1-2 | NA | NA | TRBV28
TGTGCCAGCAGCGGGGGGTCTAGCGGCTCCTACAATGAGCAGTTCTTC | CASSGGSSGSYNEQFF | TRBJ2-1 | NA | TRBD2 | TRBV9
TGTGCCAGCAGCTTATCGGGACTAGCGCTGGGAGGGGCCTACGAGCAGTACTTC | CASSLSGLALGGAYEQYF | TRBJ2-7 | NA | TRBD2 | TRBV27
TGTGCCAGCAGCCAAGATGAGGGCCAGATCGACTACGAGCAGTACTTC | CASSQDEGQIDYEQYF | TRBJ2-7 | medium-sized | NA | TRBV4-2
TGTGCCAGCAGCTTTTCGAACACCATATATTTT | CASSFSNTIYF | TRBJ1-3 | medium-sized | NA | TRBV7-9
TGTGCCAGCAGCTTATCGGGGGAGCAGTACTTC | CASSLSGEQYF | TRBJ2-7 | NA | NA | TRBV7-9
TGTGCCAGTCAGGGCAGGCGAGTGTACAGCAATCAGCCCCAGCATTTT | CASQGRRVYSNQPQHF | TRBJ1-5 | NA | NA | TRBV19
TGTGCCAGCAGCCTCGGGACATCTCTCGGGGAGCTGTTTTTT | CASSLGTSLGELFF | TRBJ2-2 | NA | NA | TRBV7-6
TGTGCCTGGGTAGCGGGGGGTTCCTACGAGCAGTACTTC | CAWVAGGSYEQYF | TRBJ2-7 | NA | TRBD2 | TRBV30